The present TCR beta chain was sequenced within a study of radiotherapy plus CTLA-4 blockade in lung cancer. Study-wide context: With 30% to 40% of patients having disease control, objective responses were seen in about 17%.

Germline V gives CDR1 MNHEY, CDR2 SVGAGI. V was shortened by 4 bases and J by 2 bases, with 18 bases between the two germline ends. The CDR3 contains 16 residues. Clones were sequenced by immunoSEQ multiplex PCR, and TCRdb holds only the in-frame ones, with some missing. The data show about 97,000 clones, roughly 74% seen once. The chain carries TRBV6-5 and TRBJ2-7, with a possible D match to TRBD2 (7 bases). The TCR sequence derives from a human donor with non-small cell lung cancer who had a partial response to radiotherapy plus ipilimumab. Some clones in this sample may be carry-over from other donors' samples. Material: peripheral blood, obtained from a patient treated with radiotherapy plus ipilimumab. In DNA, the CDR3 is TGTGCCAGCAGTTGGGGGCGGAGGACTAGTGCCTACGAGCAGTACTTC. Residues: CASSWGRRTSAYEQYF.